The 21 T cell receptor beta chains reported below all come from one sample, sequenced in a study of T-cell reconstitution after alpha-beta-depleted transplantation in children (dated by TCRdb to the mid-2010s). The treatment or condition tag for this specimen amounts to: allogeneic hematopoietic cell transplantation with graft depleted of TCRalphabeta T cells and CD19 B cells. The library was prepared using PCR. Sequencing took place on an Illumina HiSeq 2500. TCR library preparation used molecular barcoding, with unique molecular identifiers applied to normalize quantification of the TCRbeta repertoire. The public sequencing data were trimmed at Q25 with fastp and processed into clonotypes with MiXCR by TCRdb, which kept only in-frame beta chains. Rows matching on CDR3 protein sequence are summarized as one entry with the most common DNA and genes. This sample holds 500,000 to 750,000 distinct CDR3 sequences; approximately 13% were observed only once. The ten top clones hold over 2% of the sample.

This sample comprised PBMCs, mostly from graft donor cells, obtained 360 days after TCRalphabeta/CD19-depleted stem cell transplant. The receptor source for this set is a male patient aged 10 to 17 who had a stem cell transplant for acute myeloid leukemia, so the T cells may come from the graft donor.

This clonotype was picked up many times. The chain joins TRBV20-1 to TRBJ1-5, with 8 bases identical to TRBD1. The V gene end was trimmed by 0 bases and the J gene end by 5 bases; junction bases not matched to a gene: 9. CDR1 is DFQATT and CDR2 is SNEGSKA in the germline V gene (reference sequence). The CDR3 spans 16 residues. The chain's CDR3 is CSARDRGTGGDQPQHF. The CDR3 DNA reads TGCAGTGCTAGAGATCGGGGAACAGGGGGTGATCAGCCCCAGCATTTT.

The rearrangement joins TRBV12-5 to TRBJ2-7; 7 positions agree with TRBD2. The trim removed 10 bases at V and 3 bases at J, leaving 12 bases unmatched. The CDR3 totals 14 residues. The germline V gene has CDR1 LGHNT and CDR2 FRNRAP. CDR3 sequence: CAKTSRLAYYEQYF. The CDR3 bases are TGTGCTAAAACCTCTCGACTAGCCTACTACGAGCAGTACTTC. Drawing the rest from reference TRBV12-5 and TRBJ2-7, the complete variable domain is DARVTQTPRHKVTEMGQEVTMRCQPILGHNTVFWYRQTMMQGLELLAYFRNRAPLDDSGMPKDRFSAEMPDATLATLKIQPSEPRDSAVYFCAKTSRLAYYEQYFGPGTRLTVT.

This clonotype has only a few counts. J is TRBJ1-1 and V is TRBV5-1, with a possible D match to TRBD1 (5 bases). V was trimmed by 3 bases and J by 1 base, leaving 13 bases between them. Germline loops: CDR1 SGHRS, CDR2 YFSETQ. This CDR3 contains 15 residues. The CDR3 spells CASSYGGAGNTEAFF. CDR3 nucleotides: TGCGCCAGCAGCTATGGAGGGGCCGGGAACACTGAAGCTTTCTTT.

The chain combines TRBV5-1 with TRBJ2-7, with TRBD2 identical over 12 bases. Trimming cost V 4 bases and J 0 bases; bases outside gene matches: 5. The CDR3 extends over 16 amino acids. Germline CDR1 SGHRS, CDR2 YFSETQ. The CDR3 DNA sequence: TGCGCCAGCAGCCCTGGACTAGCGGGGTTCTCCTACGAGCAGTACTTC. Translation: CASSPGLAGFSYEQYF.

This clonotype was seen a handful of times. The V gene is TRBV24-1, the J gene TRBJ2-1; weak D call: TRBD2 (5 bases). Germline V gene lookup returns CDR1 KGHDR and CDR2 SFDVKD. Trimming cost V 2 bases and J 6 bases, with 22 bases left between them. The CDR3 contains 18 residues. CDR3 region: CATSDSRAEVSGGNEQFF. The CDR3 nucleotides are TGTGCCACCAGTGATTCCCGAGCCGAGGTTTCAGGAGGCAATGAGCAGTTCTTC.

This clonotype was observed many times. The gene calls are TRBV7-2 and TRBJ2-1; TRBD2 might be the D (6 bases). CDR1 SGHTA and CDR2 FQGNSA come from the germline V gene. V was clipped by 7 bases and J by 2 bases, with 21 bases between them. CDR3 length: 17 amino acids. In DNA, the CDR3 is TGTGCCAGCAACAAAAATCCCGCGGGGAGGACCTACAATGAGCAGTTCTTC. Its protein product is CASNKNPAGRTYNEQFF.

The CDR3 region has the DNA TGTGCCAGCAGCTTAGATCGCTCGCACGAGCAGTACTTC. Its protein product is CASSLDRSHEQYF. The chain recombines TRBV7-2 with TRBJ2-7; D uncertain. V gave up 1 base and J gave up 5 bases, with 9 bases separating them. The germline gives CDR1 SGHTA, CDR2 FQGNSA. This CDR3 comprises 13 residues.

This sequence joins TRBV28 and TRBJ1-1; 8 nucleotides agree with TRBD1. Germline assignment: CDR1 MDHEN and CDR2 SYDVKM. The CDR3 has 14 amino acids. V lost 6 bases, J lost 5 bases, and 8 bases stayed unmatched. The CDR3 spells CASSLQGAATEAFF. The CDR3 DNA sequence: TGTGCCAGCAGCCTTCAGGGGGCGGCAACTGAAGCTTTCTTT.

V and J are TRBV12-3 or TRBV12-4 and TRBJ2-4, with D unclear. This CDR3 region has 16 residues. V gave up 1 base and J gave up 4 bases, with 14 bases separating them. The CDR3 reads CASSLGPDAAKNIQYF. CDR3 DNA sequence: TGTGCCAGCAGTTTAGGGCCCGACGCAGCGAAAAACATTCAGTACTTC.

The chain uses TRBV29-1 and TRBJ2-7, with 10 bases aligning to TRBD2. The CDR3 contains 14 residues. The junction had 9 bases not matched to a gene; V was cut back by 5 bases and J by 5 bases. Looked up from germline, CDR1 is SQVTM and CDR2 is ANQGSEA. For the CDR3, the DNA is TGCAGCGTTTTAATAGCGGGAGGTCGCCACGAGCAGTACTTC. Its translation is CSVLIAGGRHEQYF.

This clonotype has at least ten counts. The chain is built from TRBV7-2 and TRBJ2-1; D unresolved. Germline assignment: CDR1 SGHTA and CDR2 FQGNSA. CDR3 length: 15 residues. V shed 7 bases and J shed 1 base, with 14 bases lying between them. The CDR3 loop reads CASIGRAGSYNEQFF. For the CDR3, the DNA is TGTGCCAGCATCGGAAGGGCAGGTTCCTACAATGAGCAGTTCTTC. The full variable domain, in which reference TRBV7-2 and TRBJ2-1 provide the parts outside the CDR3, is GAGVSQSPSNKVTEKGKDVELRCDPISGHTALYWYRQSLGQGLEFLIYFQGNSAPDKSGLPSDRFSAERTGGSVSTLTIQRTQQEDSAVYLCASIGRAGSYNEQFFGPGTRLTVL.

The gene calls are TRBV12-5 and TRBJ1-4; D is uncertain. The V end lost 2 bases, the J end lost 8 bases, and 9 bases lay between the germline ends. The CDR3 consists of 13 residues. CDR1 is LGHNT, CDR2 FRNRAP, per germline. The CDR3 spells CASGLCAREKLFF. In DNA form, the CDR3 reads TGTGCTAGTGGTTTGTGCGCTAGGGAAAAACTGTTTTTT.

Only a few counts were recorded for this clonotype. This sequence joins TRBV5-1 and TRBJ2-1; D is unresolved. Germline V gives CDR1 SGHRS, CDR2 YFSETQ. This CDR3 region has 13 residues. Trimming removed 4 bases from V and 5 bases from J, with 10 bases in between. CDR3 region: CASSPNPDNEQFF. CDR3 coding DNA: TGCGCCAGCAGCCCCAACCCAGACAATGAGCAGTTCTTC.

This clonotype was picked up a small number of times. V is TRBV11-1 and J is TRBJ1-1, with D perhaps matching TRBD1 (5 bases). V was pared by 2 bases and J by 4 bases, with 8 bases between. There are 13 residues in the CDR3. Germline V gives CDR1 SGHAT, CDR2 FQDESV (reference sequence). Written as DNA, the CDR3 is TGTGCCAGCAGCTTATGGGGGAGCACTGAAGCTTTCTTT. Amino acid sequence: CASSLWGSTEAFF.

CDR3 sequence: CSASQGRGWETQYF. The CDR3 region has the DNA TGCAGTGCTAGTCAAGGGAGGGGGTGGGAGACCCAGTACTTC. This rearrangement joins TRBV20-1 to TRBJ2-5; the D gene is possibly TRBD2 (7 bases). V gave up 3 bases and J gave up 5 bases, with 16 bases separating them. The CDR3 has 14 amino acids. Germline V gives CDR1 DFQATT, CDR2 SNEGSKA (reference sequence).

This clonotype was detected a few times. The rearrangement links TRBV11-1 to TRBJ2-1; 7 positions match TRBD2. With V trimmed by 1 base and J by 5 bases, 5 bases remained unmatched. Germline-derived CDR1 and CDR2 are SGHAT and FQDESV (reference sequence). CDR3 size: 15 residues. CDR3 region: CASSLEASGNNEQFF. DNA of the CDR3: TGTGCCAGCAGCTTAGAGGCTAGCGGAAACAATGAGCAGTTCTTC. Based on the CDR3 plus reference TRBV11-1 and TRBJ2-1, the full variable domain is EAEVAQSPRYKITEKSQAVAFWCDPISGHATLYWYRQILGQGPELLVQFQDESVVDDSQLPKDRFSAERLKGVDSTLKIQPAELGDSAMYLCASSLEASGNNEQFFGPGTRLTVL.

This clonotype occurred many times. CDR3 bases: TGTGCCACCAGTGATCCGACATCTTCCTACGAGCAGTACTTC. Its protein product is CATSDPTSSYEQYF. The rearrangement uses TRBV24-1 and TRBJ2-7; D ambiguous. There are 14 residues in the CDR3. V lost 3 bases and J 1 base, leaving 9 bases between the germline ends. The V gene's germline CDR1 is KGHDR and CDR2 SFDVKD.

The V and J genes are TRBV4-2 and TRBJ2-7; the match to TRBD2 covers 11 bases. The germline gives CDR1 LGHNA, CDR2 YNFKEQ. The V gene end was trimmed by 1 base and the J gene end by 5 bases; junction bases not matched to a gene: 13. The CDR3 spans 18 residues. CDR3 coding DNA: TGTGCCAGCAGCCAAGTAGGGCTAGCGGGAGGTAATAGAAACGAGCAGTACTTC. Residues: CASSQVGLAGGNRNEQYF.

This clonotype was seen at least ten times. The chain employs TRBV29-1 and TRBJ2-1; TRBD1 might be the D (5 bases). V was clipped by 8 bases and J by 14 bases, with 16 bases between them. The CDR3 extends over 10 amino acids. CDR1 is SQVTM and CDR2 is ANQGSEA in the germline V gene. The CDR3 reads CSLTGDGEFF. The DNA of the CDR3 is TGCAGCCTAACAGGCGACGGTGAGTTCTTC.

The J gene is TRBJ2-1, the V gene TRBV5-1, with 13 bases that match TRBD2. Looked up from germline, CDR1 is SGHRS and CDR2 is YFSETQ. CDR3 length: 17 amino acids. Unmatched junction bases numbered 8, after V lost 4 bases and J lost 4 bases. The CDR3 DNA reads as TGCGCCAGCAGCCCGGGACTAGCGGGGCTCCCTTACAATGAGCAGTTCTTC. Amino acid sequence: CASSPGLAGLPYNEQFF.

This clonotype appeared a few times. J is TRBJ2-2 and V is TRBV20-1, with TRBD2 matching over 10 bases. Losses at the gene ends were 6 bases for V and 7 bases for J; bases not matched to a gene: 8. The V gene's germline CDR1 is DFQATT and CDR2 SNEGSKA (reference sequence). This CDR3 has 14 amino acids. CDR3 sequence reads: CSASGIAGGGELFF. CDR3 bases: TGCAGTGCCAGTGGTATAGCGGGAGGCGGGGAGCTGTTTTTT.